Below, 20 T cell receptor beta chains from the same sample are listed, as sequenced in a study of naive CD8 T cells in extremely preterm neonates. Deliveries were elective term cesareans at roughly 37-43 weeks, with no labor or membrane rupture. Clones were sequenced by immunoSEQ multiplex PCR, and TCRdb holds only the in-frame ones, with some missing. The sample holds a few thousand clones; 95% to 98% are singletons and the top ten take roughly 0.54%. Sequenced sample: naive CD8+ T cells from cord blood. These receptors originate from a newborn in good health.

The V and J genes are TRBV6-5 and TRBJ1-3, with D hard to call. Trimming left V 2 bases short and J 0 bases short, with 5 bases between. Germline V gene lookup returns CDR1 MNHEY and CDR2 SVGAGI. CDR3 size: 14 residues. CDR3 protein: CASSYGSSGNTIYF. DNA for the CDR3: TGTGCCAGCAGTTACGGCAGCTCTGGAAACACCATATATTTT.

V gene TRBV9 combines with J gene TRBJ2-1; TRBD2 matches at 11 bases. V shed 2 bases, J shed 8 bases, and the junction held 3 bases outside the gene matches. The CDR3 totals 14 residues. The germline gives CDR1 SGDLS, CDR2 YYNGEE. The CDR3 spells CASSVSGRGDEQFF. The DNA for the CDR3 is TGTGCCAGCAGCGTTAGCGGGAGGGGTGATGAGCAGTTCTTC. Full variable domain (missing parts from reference TRBV9 and TRBJ2-1): DSGVTQTPKHLITATGQRVTLRCSPRSGDLSVYWYQQSLDQGLQFLIQYYNGEERAKGNILERFSAQQFPDLHSELNLSSLELGDSALYFCASSVSGRGDEQFFGPGTRLTVL.

Here the CDR3 DNA reads TGTGCCAGCAGCTTAGCGGGCTACAATGAGCAGTTCTTC. This sequence encodes CASSLAGYNEQFF. The chain is built from TRBV11-2 and TRBJ2-1; unclear D gene. The ends were cut back, 1 base at V and 3 bases at J, with 4 bases in the middle. The V gene's germline CDR1 is SGHAT and CDR2 FQNNGV. CDR3 length equals 13 residues.

This CDR3 reads CASKPRGRGELFF. CDR3 DNA: TGTGCCAGCAAACCTCGAGGGCGCGGGGAGCTGTTTTTT. V gene TRBV21-1 combines with J gene TRBJ2-2; the D call of TRBD2 is as the table states it, not checked on the DNA. TRBV21-1 counts as a pseudogene. This CDR3 comprises 13 residues.

The chain couples TRBV5-1 to TRBJ1-6, with TRBD1 matching over 9 bases. The CDR3 totals 14 residues. The V and J ends lost 3 bases and 6 bases, in that order; junction bases with no gene match: 1. Germline CDR1 and CDR2: SGHRS and YFSETQ. The CDR3 DNA sequence: TGCGCCAGCAGCTCGGGACAGGGTAATTCACCCCTCCACTTT. Encoded protein: CASSSGQGNSPLHF. Variable domain in full (rest from reference TRBV5-1 and TRBJ1-6): KAGVTQTPRYLIKTRGQQVTLSCSPISGHRSVSWYQQTPGQGLQFLFEYFSETQRNKGNFPGRFSGRQFSNSRSEMNVSTLELGDSALYLCASSSGQGNSPLHFGNGTRLTVT.

Only one count was recorded for this clone. The J gene is TRBJ2-2, the V gene TRBV4-3; 11 bases line up with TRBD2. The CDR3 runs 17 residues. Germline values: CDR1 LGHNA, CDR2 YSLEER. Trimming at V came to 0 bases and at J to 5 bases, leaving 5 bases not matched to a gene. For the CDR3, the DNA is TGCGCCAGCAGCCAAGACTCTAGCGGGAGGTGGACCGGGGAGCTGTTTTTT. Translation gives CASSQDSSGRWTGELFF.

This sequence joins TRBV4-1 and TRBJ2-7; possibly TRBD2 for D (5 bases). The germline V gene has CDR1 MGHRA and CDR2 YSYEKL. V dropped 0 bases and J dropped 2 bases, with 11 bases sitting between them. The CDR3 is made up of 15 amino acids. Here the CDR3 DNA reads TGCGCCAGCAGCCAAGATCCTAGCCCGACCTACGAGCAGTACTTC. Translation gives CASSQDPSPTYEQYF.

CDR3: CASSRGLNTEAFF. For the CDR3, the DNA is TGTGCCAGTAGTAGGGGGCTGAACACTGAAGCTTTCTTT. This chain joins TRBV19 and TRBJ1-1; D is possibly TRBD1 (6 bases). V was cut by 4 bases and J by 0 bases, with 6 bases left in between. The germline gives CDR1 LNHDA, CDR2 SQIVND (reference sequence). The CDR3 is 13 residues long.

The CDR3 here is CASSLERGWTGELFF. Written as DNA, the CDR3 is TGTGCCAGCAGCTTAGAACGGGGTTGGACCGGGGAGCTGTTTTTT. This chain connects TRBV7-9 to TRBJ2-2; D perhaps matches TRBD2 (5 bases). This CDR3 has 15 residues. Germline-derived CDR1 and CDR2 are SEHNR and FQNEAQ (reference sequence). V dropped 1 base and J dropped 5 bases, with 11 bases sitting between them.

The rearrangement links TRBV7-8 to TRBJ2-1, with D perhaps matching TRBD2 (6 bases). From germline, CDR1 is SGHVS and CDR2 FQNEAQ. CDR3 length: 15 residues. V lost 4 bases and J lost 7, with 17 bases in between. CDR3 bases: TGTGCCAGCAGCTCCCGGGGGAGCCTTGGAAATGAGCAGTTCTTC. Residues: CASSSRGSLGNEQFF.

J is TRBJ2-7 and V is TRBV7-6; 12 nucleotides line up with TRBD2. The CDR3 spans 14 residues. Germline V lookup: CDR1 SGHVS, CDR2 FNYEAQ. V gave up 5 bases and J gave up 4 bases; unmatched junction bases: 3. The CDR3 DNA reads as TGTGCCAGCAGCCCACTAGCGGGGGGTTACGAGCAGTACTTC. This sequence encodes CASSPLAGGYEQYF.

A remark on this clone: The junction differs from germline at one of its ends, possibly a read error. CDR3 sequence: CASSASRQGSCEQYF. The CDR3 DNA is TGTGCCAGCAGCGCCTCCCGACAGGGTTCCTGCGAGCAGTACTTC. This chain uses TRBV7-2 with TRBJ2-7; 7 nucleotides match TRBD1. CDR3 size: 15 residues. Germline CDR1 and CDR2: SGHTA and FQGNSA.

The chain employs TRBV28 and TRBJ2-3, with a weak D call TRBD2 (5 bases). Trimming shortened V by 1 base and J by 1 base, and 15 bases separated the two germline ends. This CDR3 has 17 residues. Germline-derived CDR1 and CDR2 are MDHEN and SYDVKM. CDR3 in amino acids: CASSLFHGGSGTDTQYF. The CDR3 DNA sequence: TGTGCCAGCAGTTTATTCCATGGAGGTAGCGGCACAGATACGCAGTATTTT.

The genes are TRBV11-3 and TRBJ2-2, with 11 bases lining up with TRBD2. The CDR3 length is 18 residues. From germline, CDR1 is SGHNT and CDR2 YENEEA. The V and J ends lost 2 bases and 4 bases, in that order; junction bases with no gene match: 9. CDR3 amino acids: CASSLTLLAGVTTGELFF. As DNA, the CDR3 is TGTGCCAGCAGCTTAACACTACTAGCGGGGGTGACCACCGGGGAGCTGTTTTTT. Variable domain in full (rest from reference TRBV11-3 and TRBJ2-2): EAGVVQSPRYKIIEKKQPVAFWCNPISGHNTLYWYLQNLGQGPELLIRYENEEAVDDSQLPKDRFSAERLKGVDSTLKIQPAELGDSAVYLCASSLTLLAGVTTGELFFGEGSRLTVL.

V is TRBV13 and J is TRBJ2-7; no clear D. V shed 3 bases and J shed 2 bases, with 11 bases lying between them. The CDR3 is 14 amino acids. Germline V gene sequence: CDR1 PRHDT, CDR2 FYEKMQ (reference sequence). The CDR3 bases are TGTGCCAGCAGCTTCGGCCTAGAACCCTACGAGCAGTACTTC. Translated: CASSFGLEPYEQYF.

The chain uses TRBV10-3 and TRBJ2-5; D is unresolved. V lost 3 bases and J 11 bases, leaving 10 bases between the germline ends. There are 11 residues in the CDR3. Germline assignment: CDR1 ENHRY and CDR2 SYGVKD. The CDR3 coding sequence is TGTGCCATCAGTGAAAGAATGGAGCAGTACTTC. Amino acids: CAISERMEQYF.

The genes are TRBV4-1 and TRBJ2-1, with a possible D match to TRBD2 (10 bases). Trimming took 4 bases from V and 0 from J, leaving 19 bases between them. This CDR3 contains 18 residues. Looked up from germline, CDR1 is MGHRA and CDR2 is YSYEKL. In DNA form, the CDR3 reads TGCGCCAGCAGCCTACAGGGGGCTAGCGGGAGCTCCTACAATGAGCAGTTCTTC. It specifies CASSLQGASGSSYNEQFF.

The genes are TRBV7-9 and TRBJ1-1; the D gene is possibly TRBD1 (5 bases). This CDR3 spans 15 amino acids. Germline lookup yields CDR1 SEHNR and CDR2 FQNEAQ (reference sequence). V was trimmed by 3 bases and J by 0 bases, leaving 11 bases between them. CDR3 protein: CASSFLGVLNTEAFF. The CDR3, as DNA: TGTGCCAGCAGCTTTTTAGGGGTCCTGAACACTGAAGCTTTCTTT.

This chain joins TRBV6-6 and TRBJ2-7; TRBD1 is a possible D gene (5 bases). The CDR3 runs to 13 residues. The germline V gene encodes CDR1 MNHNY and CDR2 SVGAGI (reference sequence). V lost 4 bases and J lost 0, with 7 bases in between. Here the CDR3 reads CASSSDSSYEQYF. The CDR3 coding sequence is TGTGCCAGCAGTTCTGACAGCTCCTACGAGCAGTACTTC.

This sequence joins TRBV19 and TRBJ2-7, with 9 bases identical to TRBD1. Germline CDR1 LNHDA, CDR2 SQIVND (reference sequence). This CDR3 is 13 amino acids long. V trimming: 2 bases; J trimming: 7 bases; junction bases outside the gene matches: 3. The chain's CDR3 is CASSITGGREQYF. In DNA, the CDR3 is TGTGCCAGTAGTATAACAGGGGGCAGGGAGCAGTACTTC.